Sequencing of this T cell receptor (beta chain) was carried out in a study of control samples from healthy donors and cancer patients. The data were produced by immunoSEQ multiplex PCR, yet TCRdb's version contains in-frame clones alone and is incomplete. The profile shows approximately 100,000 clones, approximately 81% of them singletons. CDR3 size: 13 residues. J lost 2 bases, V lost 6 bases, and 3 bases had no gene match. The source material was blood. The chain recombines TRBV12-3 or TRBV12-4 with TRBJ2-7; 8 nucleotides align to TRBD2. The sequence derives from a woman between 40 and 55 years old in good health. Here the CDR3 DNA reads TGTGCCAGCAGCCTGGGACTAGCCTACGAGCAGTACTTC. Its protein is CASSLGLAYEQYF.